The clone carrying this T cell receptor beta chain was seen repeatedly, ten times or more. Its antigen is still unknown. V was clipped by 3 bases and J by 7 bases, with 10 bases between them. CDR3 length: 12 amino acids. Germline V CDR1 and CDR2: SGHTS, YDEGEE. These data originate in a study of T cells after yellow fever vaccination. Study observations and caveats: The booster response re-showed most primary clones: 96% CD4, about 89% CD8.

It was through 5'RACE template switching that TCR cDNA was made, with a universal primer site and UMIs added. From the 5' RACE reads, TCRdb called clonotypes with MiXCR, one entry per CDR3 protein. The repertoire holds 400,000 to 650,000 distinct CDR3 sequences, with 21% as singletons. This chain uses TRBV5-8 with TRBJ2-5, with a possible D match to TRBD1 (6 bases). The source material was PBMCs, sampled 21 days after the first yellow fever vaccination. The receptor was isolated from a man between 18 and 35 years old who received the YFV17D yellow fever vaccine. The CDR3 spells CASSSDSRTQYF. CDR3 sequence (DNA): TGTGCCAGCAGCTCGGACAGCCGGACCCAGTACTTC.